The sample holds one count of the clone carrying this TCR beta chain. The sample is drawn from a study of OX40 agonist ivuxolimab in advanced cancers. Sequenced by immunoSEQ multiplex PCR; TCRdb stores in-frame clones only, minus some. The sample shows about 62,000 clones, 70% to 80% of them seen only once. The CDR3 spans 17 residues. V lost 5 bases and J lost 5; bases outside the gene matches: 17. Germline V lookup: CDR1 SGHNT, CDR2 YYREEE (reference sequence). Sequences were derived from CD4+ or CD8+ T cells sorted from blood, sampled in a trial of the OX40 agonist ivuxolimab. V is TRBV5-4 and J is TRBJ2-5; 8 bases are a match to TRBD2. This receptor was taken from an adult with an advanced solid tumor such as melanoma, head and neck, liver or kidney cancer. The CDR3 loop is CASSSSGLGVVGETQYF. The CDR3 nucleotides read TGTGCCAGCAGTTCCTCGGGACTAGGCGTTGTGGGGGAGACCCAGTACTTC.